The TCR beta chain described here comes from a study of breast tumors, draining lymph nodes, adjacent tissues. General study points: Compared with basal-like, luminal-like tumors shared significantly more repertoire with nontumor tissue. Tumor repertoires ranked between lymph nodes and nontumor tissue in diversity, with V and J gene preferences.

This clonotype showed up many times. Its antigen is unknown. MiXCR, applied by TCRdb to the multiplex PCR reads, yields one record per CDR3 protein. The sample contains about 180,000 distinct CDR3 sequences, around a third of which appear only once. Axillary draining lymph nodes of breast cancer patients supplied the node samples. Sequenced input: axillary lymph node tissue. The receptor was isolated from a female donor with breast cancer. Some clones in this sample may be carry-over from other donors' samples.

The CDR3 nucleotides read TGTGCCAGCTCACCAGGGACACAGCGTGGCTACACCTTC. Translation: CASSPGTQRGYTF. The V and J genes are TRBV18 and TRBJ1-2; D is perhaps TRBD1 (6 bases). This CDR3 region has 13 residues. Trimming stripped 2 bases from V and 7 bases from J, with 11 bases between. Germline CDR1 KGHSH, CDR2 LQKENI.